This passage covers 2 T cell receptor beta chains from one sample sequenced in a study of OX40 agonist ivuxolimab in advanced cancers. This table comes from immunoSEQ multiplex PCR, and its TCRdb copy is limited to in-frame clones, with some not included. The profile shows tens of thousands of clones, roughly 87% of them singletons. Material: CD4+ or CD8+ T cells sorted from blood, obtained in a trial of the OX40 agonist ivuxolimab. The receptors originated from an adult with an advanced solid tumor such as melanoma, head and neck, liver or kidney cancer.

This rearrangement joins TRBV28 to TRBJ1-2; D remains unclear. Between the trimmed V and J ends, which lost 8 bases and 4 bases, there was a span of 14 bases. The CDR3 loop spans 13 amino acids. The germline CDR1 and CDR2 sequences are MDHEN and SYDVKM. This CDR3 reads CASGSTRIYGYTF. The DNA of the CDR3 is TGTGCCAGCGGTTCAACGAGGATCTATGGCTACACCTTC.

The chain combines TRBV19 with TRBJ1-5, with D uncertain. This CDR3 is 12 amino acids long. V lost 1 base, J lost 5 bases, and 3 bases lay in between. Germline CDR1 LNHDA, CDR2 SQIVND (reference sequence). The CDR3 reads CASSIGDQPQHF. CDR3 coding DNA: TGTGCCAGTAGTATAGGAGATCAGCCCCAGCATTTT.